Sequencing of this TCR beta chain was carried out in a study of beta chain features in type 1 diabetes. Looking at the study overall: Examination spanned 100 million to 120 million sorted cells from all samples. General study points: Among all four CD4+ subsets, Type 1 diabetes patients had TCRB CDR3s that were moderately but significantly shorter.

About this clone itself: Its target is not known.

The CDR3 has 14 amino acids. Per the germline V gene, CDR1 is SGHDT and CDR2 is YYEEEE. V shed 5 bases and J shed 8 bases, with 17 bases lying between them. As every portion of the isolated RNA was reverse transcribed, the sequencing read expressed TCRB transcripts. Clones were sequenced by immunoSEQ multiplex PCR, and TCRdb holds only the in-frame ones, with some missing. Of 970,000 or so clones in the sample, about 17% are singletons; the top ten hold 0.023%. This chain links TRBV5-6 with TRBJ2-1, with a weak D call TRBD1 (6 bases). This clonotype was obtained from a woman under 30 in good health. Sequenced material: naive CD4+ T cells from blood. This chain's CDR3 is CASSHRGSGYEQFF. DNA for the CDR3: TGTGCCAGCAGTCATAGGGGGTCGGGGTATGAGCAGTTCTTC.